This section outlines one TCR beta chain sequence together with its context. Its antigen remains unknown. The record originates from a study of PD-1 blockade in classical Hodgkin lymphoma. Study information: Patients got intravenous nivolumab 3 mg/kg every 2 weeks.

Notes on the study in general: Partial responders and progressors had significantly lower baseline TCR diversity.

The table came from immunoSEQ multiplex PCR; TCRdb's copy has only in-frame clones and leaves some out. The sample holds some 2,000 clones, roughly 80% seen once. Described time point: cycle 4 day 1 (C4D1), after five to seven weeks of nivolumab. Every patient was affected by relapse after autologous stem cell transplantation, while exposure to brentuximab vedotin was not uniform. CD4+ T cells were purified from thawed PBMCs by magnetic negative selection. This sequence originates from a human donor with classical Hodgkin lymphoma. Sequencing used CD4+ T cells from blood, obtained before the fourth cycle of nivolumab.

The CDR3 coding sequence is TGTGCCAGCAGTGAAATCCCCGGAAACACCATATATTTT. Translating gives CASSEIPGNTIYF. The chain employs TRBV2 and TRBJ1-3, with D unresolved. The ends were cut back, 2 bases at V and 4 bases at J, with 6 bases in the middle. Germline CDR1 SNHLY, CDR2 FYNNEI. There are 13 residues in the CDR3.